Described below is a single TCR beta chain sequence and its context. The data are from a study of beta chain features in type 1 diabetes. Expressed TCRB transcripts were sequenced after all isolated RNA was converted to cDNA. Assay used: immunoSEQ multiplex PCR; TCRdb lists only in-frame clones, some missing. The table includes roughly 500,000 clones, about 10% detected once. CDR3 length: 14 residues. Trimming took 5 bases from V and 6 from J; bases not matched to a gene: 10. Germline CDR1 reads SGHTA; CDR2 reads FQGNSA. Input material: naive CD4+ T cells from blood. The TCR originated in a young woman in good health. The chain has TRBV7-2 and TRBJ2-7, with TRBD2 matching over 7 bases. In DNA form, the CDR3 reads TGTGCCAGCAGCAGAGGGGAGGGTCCAGGCGAGCAGTACGTC. It yields the protein CASSRGEGPGEQYV.